This T cell receptor (beta chain) was identified during a study of cytomegalovirus exposure and HLA in healthy donors. The overall study: The platform used for the roughly 110 validation repertoires matched that of the roughly 670 first-cohort repertoires, a later analysis reported.

Clones were sequenced by immunoSEQ multiplex PCR, and TCRdb holds only the in-frame ones, with some missing. The repertoire holds about 180,000 clones, with just under 90% as singletons. Findings of the study overall: 164 TCR beta chains were listed as cytomegalovirus-associated. Most sequenced TCRs were rare (though some public TCRs occurred in many donors). In the 120 validation repertoires, a later analysis found that first-cohort TCR clusters tended to co-occur.

V shed 2 bases, J shed 2 bases, and the junction held 12 bases outside the gene matches. Germline V gene lookup returns CDR1 SNHLY and CDR2 FYNNEI. The CDR3 contains 17 residues. Worth noting for this clone: As yet, its antigen is unknown.

This chain links TRBV2 with TRBJ2-7, with 7 bases aligning to TRBD2. The sequence came from a woman aged 25 to 39 in good health and CMV-seronegative. The sample consisted of PBMCs. In DNA form, the CDR3 reads TGTGCCAGCAGTGAAAATACCCGCAGCGGGAACACCTACGAGCAGTACTTC. This sequence encodes CASSENTRSGNTYEQYF.